Given below is one T cell receptor (beta chain) in context. The antigen is not known. 13 Jbeta primers and 60 Vbeta primers were used for the PCR. Sequencing used immunoSEQ multiplex PCR; TCRdb keeps in-frame clones, though not all of them. The sample yields approximately 200,000 clones, around 78% seen once. The sample belongs to a study of cytomegalovirus exposure and HLA in healthy donors. Overall study results and limits: 150 or so TCR beta chains were listed as cytomegalovirus-associated.

Germline CDR1 SGHNT, CDR2 YENEEA. J gave up 4 bases and V 5 bases, and 7 bases lay outside the gene matches. This CDR3 comprises 14 residues. This sequence was found in a man younger than 40 in good health and CMV-seronegative. The rearrangement joins TRBV11-3 to TRBJ2-5; the match to TRBD2 covers 7 bases. Sequenced: PBMCs. CDR3 bases: TGTGCCAGCAGCCCGTGGGCGGGAGTAGAGACCCAGTACTTC. Translating it yields CASSPWAGVETQYF. The entire variable domain, with the rest obtained from reference TRBV11-3 and TRBJ2-5, is as follows: EAGVVQSPRYKIIEKKQPVAFWCNPISGHNTLYWYLQNLGQGPELLIRYENEEAVDDSQLPKDRFSAERLKGVDSTLKIQPAELGDSAVYLCASSPWAGVETQYFGPGTRLLVL.